A selection of T cell receptor beta chains follows, all from one sample in a study of blood T cell repertoires in COVID-19. The method was immunoSEQ multiplex PCR; TCRdb's version includes in-frame clones alone and lacks a portion of them. This repertoire shows over 15,000 clones, roughly 77% found once; its top ten account for less than 9%. Sequenced material: peripheral blood. All receptors derive from a man in his sixties with acute or convalescent COVID-19. The CDR3 runs from the conserved cysteine through the conserved F or W. Fields, in order: V gene, CDR3 length, J gene, CDR3 protein.

>TRBV9|16|TRBJ2-2
CASSPGSGVRIGELFF
>TRBV12-1|14|TRBJ2-5
CASNGTGIQETQYF
>TRBV6-5|14|TRBJ2-7
CASSRSVKGNEQYF
>TRBV7-3|17|TRBJ2-1
CASSLEGDRAAYNEQFF
>TRBV24-1|15|TRBJ2-2
CATSDWNSNTGELFF
>TRBV12-3/TRBV12-4|13|TRBJ2-2
CASRKQGPGELFF
>TRBV11-2|16|TRBJ1-3
CASSIRESGSGNTIYF
>TRBV18|14|TRBJ2-3
CASSRDRLTDTQYF
>TRBV9|14|TRBJ2-1
CASSVAASGNEQFF
>TRBV6-6|13|TRBJ1-2
CASSSDRPYGYTF
>TRBV18|13|TRBJ1-3
CASSRQGVDTIYF
>TRBV2|16|TRBJ1-6
CASTQDSLFYNSPLHF
>TRBV5-1|16|TRBJ2-1
CASSLVESGGANEQFF
>TRBV7-3|14|TRBJ1-2
CASSADRGFAGYTF
>TRBV9|14|TRBJ2-2
CASSVGQDTGELFF
>TRBV5-1|14|TRBJ1-5
CASSLGGISQPQHF
>TRBV19|13|TRBJ2-7
CASSSMNGYEQYF
>TRBV27|14|TRBJ2-3
CASRSGYGTDTQYF
>TRBV19|14|TRBJ2-5
CASRETGEAETQYF
>TRBV6-5|15|TRBJ2-7
CASSTAGTGPREQYF
>TRBV14|15|TRBJ2-3
CASSQVGRRADTQYF
>TRBV19|14|TRBJ1-2
CASSHLGQFYGYTF
>TRBV7-2|14|TRBJ2-1
CASSLLPTYNEQFF
>TRBV18|14|TRBJ2-5
CASSPGQTQETQYF
>TRBV5-1|14|TRBJ2-7
CASSGGTSGYEQYF
>TRBV5-1|15|TRBJ2-3
CASSQGGTLTDTQYF
>TRBV27|15|TRBJ2-5
CASSLLSGGQETQYF
>TRBV29-1|12|TRBJ2-2
CSARQGTGELFF
>TRBV5-1|14|TRBJ2-1
CASSLGTVGNEQFF
>TRBV11-2|15|TRBJ1-2
CASSLTPGLVYGYTF
>TRBV7-8|13|TRBJ2-7
CASSYGGKREQYF
>TRBV5-1|13|TRBJ1-1
CASSMDRDTEAFF
>TRBV12-1|16|TRBJ1-2
CASSFAEGGAIEGYTF
>TRBV19|14|TRBJ2-3
CASSTTGTGSTQYF
>TRBV10-2|12|TRBJ1-1
CASSGSRTEAFF
>TRBV7-2|16|TRBJ2-2
CASSLTSGGSTGELFF
>TRBV5-4|13|TRBJ2-7
CASSLATGSEQYF
>TRBV11-3|13|TRBJ2-3
CASSGQGTDTQYF
>TRBV7-9|13|TRBJ2-1
CASSSEGVNEQFF
>TRBV24-1|15|TRBJ1-1
CATSDGGIGTNEAFF
>TRBV5-4|13|TRBJ2-5
CASRDSGRETQYF
>TRBV7-9|14|TRBJ2-7
CASSSTATSYEQYF
>TRBV5-1|13|TRBJ2-7
CASNPAGANEQYF
>TRBV18|17|TRBJ2-5
CASSAQASTSGEETQYF
>TRBV2|13|TRBJ2-1
CASQGVDGNEQFF
>TRBV6-5|14|TRBJ2-7
CASKSEAGPYEQYF
>TRBV27|13|TRBJ1-1
CASSPPGQGEAFF
>TRBV18|14|TRBJ1-1
CASSPVAGTTEAFF
>TRBV2|13|TRBJ1-5
CASRDREMEPQHF
>TRBV18|16|TRBJ1-1
CASSPPGAGVRTEAFF